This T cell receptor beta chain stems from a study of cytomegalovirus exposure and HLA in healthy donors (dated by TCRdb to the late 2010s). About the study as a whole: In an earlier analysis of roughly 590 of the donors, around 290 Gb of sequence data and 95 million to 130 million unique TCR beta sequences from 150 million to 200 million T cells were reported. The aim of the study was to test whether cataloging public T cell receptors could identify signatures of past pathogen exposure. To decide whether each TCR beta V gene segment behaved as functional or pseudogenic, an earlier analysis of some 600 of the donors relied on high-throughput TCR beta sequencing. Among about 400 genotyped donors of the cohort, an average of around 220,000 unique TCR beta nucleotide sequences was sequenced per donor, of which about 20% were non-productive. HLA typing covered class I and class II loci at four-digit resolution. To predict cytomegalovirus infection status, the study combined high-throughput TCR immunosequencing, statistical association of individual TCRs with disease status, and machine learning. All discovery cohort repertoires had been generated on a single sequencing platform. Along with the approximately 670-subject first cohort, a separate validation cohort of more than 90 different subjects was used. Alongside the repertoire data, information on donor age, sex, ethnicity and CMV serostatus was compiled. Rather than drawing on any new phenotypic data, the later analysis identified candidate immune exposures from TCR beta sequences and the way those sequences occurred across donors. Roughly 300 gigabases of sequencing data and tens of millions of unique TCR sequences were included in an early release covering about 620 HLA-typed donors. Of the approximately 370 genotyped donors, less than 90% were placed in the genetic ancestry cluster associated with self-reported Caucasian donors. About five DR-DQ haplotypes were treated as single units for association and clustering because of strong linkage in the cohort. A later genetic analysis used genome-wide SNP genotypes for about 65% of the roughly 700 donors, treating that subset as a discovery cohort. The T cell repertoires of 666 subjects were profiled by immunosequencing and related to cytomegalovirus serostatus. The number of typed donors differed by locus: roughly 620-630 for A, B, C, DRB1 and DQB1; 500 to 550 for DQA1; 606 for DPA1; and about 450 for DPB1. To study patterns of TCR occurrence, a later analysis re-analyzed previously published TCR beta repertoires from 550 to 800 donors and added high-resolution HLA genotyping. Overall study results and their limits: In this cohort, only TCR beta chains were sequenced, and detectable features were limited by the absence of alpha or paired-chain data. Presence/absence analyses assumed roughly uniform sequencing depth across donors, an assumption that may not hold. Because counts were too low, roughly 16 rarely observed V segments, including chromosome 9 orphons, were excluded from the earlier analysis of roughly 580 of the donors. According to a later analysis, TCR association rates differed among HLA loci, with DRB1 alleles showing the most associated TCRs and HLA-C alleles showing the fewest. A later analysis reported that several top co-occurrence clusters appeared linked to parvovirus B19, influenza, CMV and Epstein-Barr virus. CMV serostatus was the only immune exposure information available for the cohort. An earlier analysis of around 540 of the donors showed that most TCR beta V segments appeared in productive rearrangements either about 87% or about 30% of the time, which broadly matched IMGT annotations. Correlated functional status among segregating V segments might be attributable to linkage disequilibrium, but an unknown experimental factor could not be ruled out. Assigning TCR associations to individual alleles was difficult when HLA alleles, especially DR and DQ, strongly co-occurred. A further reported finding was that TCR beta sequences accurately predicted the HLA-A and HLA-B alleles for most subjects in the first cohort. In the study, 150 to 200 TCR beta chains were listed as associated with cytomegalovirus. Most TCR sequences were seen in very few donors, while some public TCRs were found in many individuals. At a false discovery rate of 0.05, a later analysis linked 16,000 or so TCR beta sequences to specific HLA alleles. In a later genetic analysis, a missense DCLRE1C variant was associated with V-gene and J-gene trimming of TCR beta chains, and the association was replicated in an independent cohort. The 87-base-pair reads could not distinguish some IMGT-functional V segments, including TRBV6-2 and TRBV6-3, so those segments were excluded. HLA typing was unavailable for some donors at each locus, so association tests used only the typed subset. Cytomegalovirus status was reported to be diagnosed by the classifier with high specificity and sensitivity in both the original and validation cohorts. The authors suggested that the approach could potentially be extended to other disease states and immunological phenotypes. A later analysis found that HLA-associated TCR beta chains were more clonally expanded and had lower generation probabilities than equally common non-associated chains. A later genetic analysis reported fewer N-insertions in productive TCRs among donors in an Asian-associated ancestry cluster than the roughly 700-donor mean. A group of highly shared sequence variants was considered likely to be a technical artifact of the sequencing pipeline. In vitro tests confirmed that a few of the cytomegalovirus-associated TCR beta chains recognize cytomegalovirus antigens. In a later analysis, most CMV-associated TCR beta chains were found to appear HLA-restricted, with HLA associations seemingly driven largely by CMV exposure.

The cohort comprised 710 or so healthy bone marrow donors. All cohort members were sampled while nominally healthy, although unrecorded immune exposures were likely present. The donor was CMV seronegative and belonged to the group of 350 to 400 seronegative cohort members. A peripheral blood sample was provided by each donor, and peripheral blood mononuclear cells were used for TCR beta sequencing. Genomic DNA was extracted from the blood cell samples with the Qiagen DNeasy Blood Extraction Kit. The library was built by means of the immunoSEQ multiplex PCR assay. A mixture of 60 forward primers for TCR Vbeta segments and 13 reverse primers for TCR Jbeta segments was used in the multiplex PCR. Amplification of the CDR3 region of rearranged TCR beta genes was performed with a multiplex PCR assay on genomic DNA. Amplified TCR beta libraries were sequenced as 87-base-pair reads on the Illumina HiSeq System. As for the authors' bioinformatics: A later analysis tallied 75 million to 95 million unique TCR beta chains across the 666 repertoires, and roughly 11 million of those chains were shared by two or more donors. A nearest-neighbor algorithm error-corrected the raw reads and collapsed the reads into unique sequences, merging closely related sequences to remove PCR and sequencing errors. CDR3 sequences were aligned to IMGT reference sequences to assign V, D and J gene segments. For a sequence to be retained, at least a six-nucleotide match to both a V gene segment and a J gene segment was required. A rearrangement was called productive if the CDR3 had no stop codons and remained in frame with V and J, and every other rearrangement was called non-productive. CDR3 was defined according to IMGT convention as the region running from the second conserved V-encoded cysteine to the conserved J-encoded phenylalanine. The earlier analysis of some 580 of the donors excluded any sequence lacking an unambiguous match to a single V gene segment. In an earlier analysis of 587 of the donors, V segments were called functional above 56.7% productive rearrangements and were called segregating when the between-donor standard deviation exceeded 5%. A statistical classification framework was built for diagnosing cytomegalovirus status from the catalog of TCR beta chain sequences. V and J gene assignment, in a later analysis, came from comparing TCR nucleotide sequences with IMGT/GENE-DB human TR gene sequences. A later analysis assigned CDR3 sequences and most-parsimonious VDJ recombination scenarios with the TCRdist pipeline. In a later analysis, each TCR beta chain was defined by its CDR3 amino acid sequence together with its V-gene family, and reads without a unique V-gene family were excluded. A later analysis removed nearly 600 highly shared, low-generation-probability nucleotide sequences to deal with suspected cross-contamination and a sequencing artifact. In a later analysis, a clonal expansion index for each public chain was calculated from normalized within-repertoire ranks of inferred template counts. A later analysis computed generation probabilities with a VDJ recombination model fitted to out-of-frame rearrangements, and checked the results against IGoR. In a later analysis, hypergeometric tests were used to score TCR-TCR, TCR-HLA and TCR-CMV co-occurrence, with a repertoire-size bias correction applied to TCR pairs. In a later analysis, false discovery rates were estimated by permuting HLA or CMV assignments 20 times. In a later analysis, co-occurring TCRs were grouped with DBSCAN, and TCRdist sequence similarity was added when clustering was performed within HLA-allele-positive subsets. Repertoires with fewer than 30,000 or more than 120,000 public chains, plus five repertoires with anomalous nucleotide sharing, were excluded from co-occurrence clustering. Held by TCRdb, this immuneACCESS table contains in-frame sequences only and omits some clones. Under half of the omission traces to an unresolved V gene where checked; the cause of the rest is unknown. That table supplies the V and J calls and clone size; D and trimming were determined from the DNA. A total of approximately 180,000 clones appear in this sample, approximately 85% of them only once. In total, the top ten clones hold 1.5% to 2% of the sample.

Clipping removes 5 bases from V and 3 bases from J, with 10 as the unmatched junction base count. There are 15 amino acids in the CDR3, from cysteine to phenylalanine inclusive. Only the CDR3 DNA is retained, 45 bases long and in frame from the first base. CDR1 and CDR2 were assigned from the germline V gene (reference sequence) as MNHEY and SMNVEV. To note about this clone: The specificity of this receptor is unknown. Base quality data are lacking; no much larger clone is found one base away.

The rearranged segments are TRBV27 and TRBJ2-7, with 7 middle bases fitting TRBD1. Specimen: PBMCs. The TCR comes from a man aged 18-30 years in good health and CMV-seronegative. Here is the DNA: TGTGCCAGCAGTCCCCGGGACAGCATCTTCTACGAGCAGTACTTC. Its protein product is CASSPRDSIFYEQYF.